The text below deals with one TCR beta chain. What it binds is unknown. This sample is part of a study of cytomegalovirus exposure and HLA in healthy donors. Background on the study: Around 77% of around 400 genotyped donors fell in the Caucasian-associated ancestry cluster.

The PCR made use of 60 Vbeta and 13 Jbeta primers. Original handling: Some 9.9 million of 70 million to 80 million unique TCR beta chains were shared, per a later count. Sequencing was performed with immunoSEQ multiplex PCR; in TCRdb, only in-frame clones are kept and a portion is missing. For V, J and clone size, that table is used; D and trimming come from the DNA. This sample has about 71,000 clones; less than 75% occur once, and the top ten carry roughly 7.6%. This CDR3 has 15 residues. Trimming pared 2 bases from V and 0 bases from J, leaving 8 bases between. Looked up from germline, CDR1 is LNHDA and CDR2 is SQIVND (reference sequence). Overall study results and limits: Most subjects' HLA-A and HLA-B alleles were reportedly predicted from TCR beta sequences. Later analysis indicated greater clonal expansion among HLA-associated TCR beta chains than among equally common other chains.

V usage is TRBV19 and J usage is TRBJ1-5; D remains unclear. The TCR was taken from a man between 40 and 49 years old in good health and CMV-seropositive. Material: PBMCs. CDR3 DNA sequence: TGTGCCAGTAGTATAAGCGGGATTAGCAATCAGCCCCAGCATTTT. Its protein is CASSISGISNQPQHF.